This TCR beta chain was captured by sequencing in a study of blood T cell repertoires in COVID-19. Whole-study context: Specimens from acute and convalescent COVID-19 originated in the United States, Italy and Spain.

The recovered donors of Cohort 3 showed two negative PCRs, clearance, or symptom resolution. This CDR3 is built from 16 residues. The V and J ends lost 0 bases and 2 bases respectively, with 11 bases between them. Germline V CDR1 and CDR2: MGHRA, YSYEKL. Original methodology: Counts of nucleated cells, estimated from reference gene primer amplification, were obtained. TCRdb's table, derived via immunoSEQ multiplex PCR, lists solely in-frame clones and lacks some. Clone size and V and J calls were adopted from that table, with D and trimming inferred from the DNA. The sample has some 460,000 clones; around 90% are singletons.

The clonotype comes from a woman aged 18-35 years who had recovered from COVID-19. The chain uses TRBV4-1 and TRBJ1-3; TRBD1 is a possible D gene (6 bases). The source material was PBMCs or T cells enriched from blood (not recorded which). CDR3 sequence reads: CASSQDGGGAGNTIYF. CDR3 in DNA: TGCGCCAGCAGCCAAGACGGAGGGGGGGCTGGAAACACCATATATTTT.